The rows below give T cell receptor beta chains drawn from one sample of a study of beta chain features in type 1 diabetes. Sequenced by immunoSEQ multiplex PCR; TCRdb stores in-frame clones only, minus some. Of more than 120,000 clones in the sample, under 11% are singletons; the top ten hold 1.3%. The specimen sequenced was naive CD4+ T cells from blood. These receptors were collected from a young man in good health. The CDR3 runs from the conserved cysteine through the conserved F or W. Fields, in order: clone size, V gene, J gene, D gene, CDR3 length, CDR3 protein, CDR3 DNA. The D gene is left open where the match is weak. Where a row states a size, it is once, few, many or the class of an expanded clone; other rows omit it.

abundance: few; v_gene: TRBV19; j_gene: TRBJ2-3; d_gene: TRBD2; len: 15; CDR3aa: CASTMSSSGDDTQYF; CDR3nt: TGTGCCAGTACTATGTCGAGTAGCGGGGACGATACGCAGTATTTT
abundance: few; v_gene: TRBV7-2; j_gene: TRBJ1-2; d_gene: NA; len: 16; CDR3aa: CASSLRPREVNYGYTF; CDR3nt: TGTGCCAGCAGCTTACGGCCCCGAGAGGTTAACTATGGCTACACCTTC
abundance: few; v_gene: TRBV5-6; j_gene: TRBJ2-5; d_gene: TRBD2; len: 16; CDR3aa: CASSSSTSGLQETQYF; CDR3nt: TGTGCCAGCAGCTCGTCGACTAGCGGGCTTCAAGAGACCCAGTACTTC
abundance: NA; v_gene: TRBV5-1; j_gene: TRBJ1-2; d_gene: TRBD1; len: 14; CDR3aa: CASSFGQGADGYTF; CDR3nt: TGCGCCAGCAGTTTCGGACAGGGGGCGGATGGCTACACCTTC
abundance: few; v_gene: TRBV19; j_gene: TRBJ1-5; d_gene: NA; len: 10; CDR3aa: CASNWQPQHF; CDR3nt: TGTGCCAGTAACTGGCAGCCCCAGCATTTT
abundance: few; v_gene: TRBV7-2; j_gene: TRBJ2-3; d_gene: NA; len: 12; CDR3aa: CASSLDRDTQYF; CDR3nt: TGTGCCAGCAGCTTAGACAGAGATACGCAGTATTTT
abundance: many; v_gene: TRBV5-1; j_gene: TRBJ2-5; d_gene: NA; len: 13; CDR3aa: CASSMAGEETQYF; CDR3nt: TGCGCCAGCAGTATGGCAGGCGAAGAGACCCAGTACTTC
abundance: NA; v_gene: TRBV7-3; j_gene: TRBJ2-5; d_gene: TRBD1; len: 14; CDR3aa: CASSPGPGGETQYF; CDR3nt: TGTGCCAGCAGCCCGGGACCAGGGGGAGAGACCCAGTACTTC
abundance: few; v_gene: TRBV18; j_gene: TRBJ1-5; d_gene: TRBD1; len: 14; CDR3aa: CASSPSGGRQPQHF; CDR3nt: TGTGCCAGCTCACCCTCAGGGGGACGACAGCCCCAGCATTTT
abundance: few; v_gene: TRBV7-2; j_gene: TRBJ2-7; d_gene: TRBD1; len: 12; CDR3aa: CASSWTGFEQYF; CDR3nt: TGTGCCAGCAGCTGGACAGGGTTCGAGCAGTACTTC
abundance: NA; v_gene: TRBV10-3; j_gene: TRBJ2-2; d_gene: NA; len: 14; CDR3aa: CAISESTQGGELFF; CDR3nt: TGTGCCATCAGTGAGTCGACCCAGGGCGGGGAGCTGTTTTTT
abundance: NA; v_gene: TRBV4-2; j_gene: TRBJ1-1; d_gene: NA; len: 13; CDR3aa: CASSLDTYTEAFF; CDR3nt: TGTGCCAGCAGCCTGGACACTTACACTGAAGCTTTCTTT
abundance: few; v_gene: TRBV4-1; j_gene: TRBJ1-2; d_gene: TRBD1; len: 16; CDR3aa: CASSQDQKTGGDGYTF; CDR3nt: TGCGCCAGCAGCCAAGATCAGAAGACAGGGGGCGATGGCTACACCTTC
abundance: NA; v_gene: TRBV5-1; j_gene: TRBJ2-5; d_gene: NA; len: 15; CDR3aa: CASSSTSGGWETQYF; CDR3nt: TGCGCCAGCAGCTCCACATCAGGGGGGTGGGAGACCCAGTACTTC
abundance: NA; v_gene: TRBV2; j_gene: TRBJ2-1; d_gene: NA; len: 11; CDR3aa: CATRSYNEQFF; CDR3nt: TGTGCGACGCGGTCCTACAATGAGCAGTTCTTC
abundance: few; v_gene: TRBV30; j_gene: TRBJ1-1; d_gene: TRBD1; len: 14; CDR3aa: CAWYFGQGASEAFF; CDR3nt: TGTGCCTGGTATTTCGGACAGGGGGCTAGTGAAGCTTTCTTT
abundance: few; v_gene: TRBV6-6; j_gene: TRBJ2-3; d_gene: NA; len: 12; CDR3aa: CASSYRQDTQYF; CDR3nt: TGTGCCAGCAGTTACAGACAAGATACGCAGTATTTT
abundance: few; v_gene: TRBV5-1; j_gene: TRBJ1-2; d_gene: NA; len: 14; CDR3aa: CASSLGEKTNGYTF; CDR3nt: TGCGCCAGCAGCTTGGGGGAGAAAACCAATGGCTACACCTTC
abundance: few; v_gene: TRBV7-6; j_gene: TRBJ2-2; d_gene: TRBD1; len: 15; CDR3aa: CASSRDRGDTGELFF; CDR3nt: TGTGCCAGCAGCAGGGACAGGGGTGACACCGGGGAGCTGTTTTTT
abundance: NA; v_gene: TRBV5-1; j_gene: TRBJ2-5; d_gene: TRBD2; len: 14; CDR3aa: CASSFLAAGETQYF; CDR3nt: TGTGCCAGCAGCTTCCTAGCGGCTGGTGAGACCCAGTACTTC
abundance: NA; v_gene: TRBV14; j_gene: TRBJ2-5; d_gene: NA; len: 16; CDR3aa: CASSQEPEGDQETQYF; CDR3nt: TGTGCCAGCAGCCAAGAGCCTGAAGGAGATCAAGAGACCCAGTACTTC
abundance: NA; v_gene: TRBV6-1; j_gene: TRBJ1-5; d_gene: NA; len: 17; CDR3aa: CASSEPYRDFSNQPQHF; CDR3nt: TGTGCCAGCAGTGAACCATACAGGGATTTTAGCAATCAGCCCCAGCATTTT
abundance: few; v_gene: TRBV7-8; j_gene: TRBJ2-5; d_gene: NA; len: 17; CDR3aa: CASSSLKVSRLKETQYF; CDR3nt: TGTGCCAGCAGCTCCCTAAAGGTCTCCCGACTGAAAGAGACCCAGTACTTC
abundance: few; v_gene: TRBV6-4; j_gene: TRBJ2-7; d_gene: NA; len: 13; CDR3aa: CASSLRAADEQYF; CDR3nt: TGTGCCAGCAGTCTAAGAGCGGCCGACGAGCAGTACTTC
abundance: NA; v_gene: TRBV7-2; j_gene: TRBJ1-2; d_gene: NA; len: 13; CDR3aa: CASSLLGDYGYTF; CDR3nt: TGTGCCAGCAGCTTATTGGGCGACTATGGCTACACCTTC
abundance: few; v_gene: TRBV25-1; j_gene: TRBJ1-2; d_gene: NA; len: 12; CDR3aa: CASSEYPGGYTF; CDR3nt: TGTGCCAGCAGTGAATACCCGGGAGGCTACACCTTC
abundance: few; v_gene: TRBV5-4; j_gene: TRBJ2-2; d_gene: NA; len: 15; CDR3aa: CASSWAGTHTGELFF; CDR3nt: TGTGCCAGCAGCTGGGCCGGGACACACACCGGGGAGCTGTTTTTT
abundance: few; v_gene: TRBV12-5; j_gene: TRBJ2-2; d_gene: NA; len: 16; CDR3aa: CASGSPDRTNTGELFF; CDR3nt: TGTGCTAGTGGCTCCCCGGACAGAACGAACACCGGGGAGCTGTTTTTT
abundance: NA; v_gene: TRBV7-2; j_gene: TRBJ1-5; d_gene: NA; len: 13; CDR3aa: CASSVRRDQPQHF; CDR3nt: TGTGCCAGCAGCGTACGGCGGGATCAGCCCCAGCATTTT
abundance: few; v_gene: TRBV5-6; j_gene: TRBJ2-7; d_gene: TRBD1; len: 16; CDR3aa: CASSDRRTGIIYEQYF; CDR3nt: TGTGCCAGCAGCGATAGAAGGACAGGGATAATCTACGAGCAGTACTTC
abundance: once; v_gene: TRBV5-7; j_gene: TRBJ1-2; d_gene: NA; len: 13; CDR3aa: CASSFIQTYGYTF; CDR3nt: TGTGCCAGCAGCTTTATACAGACCTATGGCTACACCTTC
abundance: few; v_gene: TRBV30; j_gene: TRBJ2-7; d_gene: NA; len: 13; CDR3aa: CAWSVHEGTREYF; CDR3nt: TGTGCCTGGAGTGTACATGAGGGGACAAGGGAGTACTTC
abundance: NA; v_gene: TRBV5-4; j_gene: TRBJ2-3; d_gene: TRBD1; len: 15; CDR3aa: CASSPPGQGVVTQYF; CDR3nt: TGTGCCAGCAGTCCTCCGGGACAGGGAGTGGTAACGCAGTATTTT
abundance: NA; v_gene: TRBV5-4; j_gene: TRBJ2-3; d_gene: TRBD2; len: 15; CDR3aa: CASSYFSGGVDTQYF; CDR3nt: TGTGCCAGCAGTTACTTTAGCGGGGGGGTAGATACGCAGTATTTT
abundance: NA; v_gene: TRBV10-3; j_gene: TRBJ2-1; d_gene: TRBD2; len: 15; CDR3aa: CAITPTSGGDNEQFF; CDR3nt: TGTGCCATCACTCCAACTAGCGGGGGGGACAATGAGCAGTTCTTC
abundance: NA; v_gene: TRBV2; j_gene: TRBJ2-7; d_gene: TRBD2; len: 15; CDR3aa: CASSRPSGGIYEQYF; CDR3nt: TGTGCCAGCAGTCGCCCTAGCGGGGGGATTTACGAGCAGTACTTC
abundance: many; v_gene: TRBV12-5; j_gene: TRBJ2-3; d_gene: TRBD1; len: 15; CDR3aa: CASGSGGEFADTQYF; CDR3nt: TGTGCTAGTGGTTCAGGGGGCGAGTTCGCAGATACGCAGTATTTT
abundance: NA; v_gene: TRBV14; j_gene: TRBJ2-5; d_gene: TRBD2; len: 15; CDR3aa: CASSPRLAGVETQYF; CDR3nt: TGTGCCAGCAGTCCTCGGCTAGCGGGGGTGGAGACCCAGTACTTC
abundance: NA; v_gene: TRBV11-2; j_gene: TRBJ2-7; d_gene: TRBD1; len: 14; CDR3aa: CASSWRTGENEQYF; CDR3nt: TGTGCCAGCAGCTGGAGGACAGGGGAAAACGAGCAGTACTTC
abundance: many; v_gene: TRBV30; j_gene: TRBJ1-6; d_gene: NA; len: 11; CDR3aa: CAWTRNSPLHF; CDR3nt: TGTGCCTGGACGAGAAATTCACCCCTCCACTTT
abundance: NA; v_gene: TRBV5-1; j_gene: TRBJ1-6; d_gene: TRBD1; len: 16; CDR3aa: CASSRTGEAYNSPLHF; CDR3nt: TGCGCCAGCAGCCGAACAGGGGAGGCCTATAATTCACCCCTCCACTTT